This entry lists 21 T cell receptor beta chains sequenced from one sample in a study of shared clonotypes between healthy human individuals (dated by TCRdb to about 2020). Receptor libraries were prepared by the immunoSEQ multiplex PCR assay. Held by TCRdb, this immuneACCESS table contains in-frame sequences only and omits some clones. Under half of the omission traces to an unresolved V gene where checked; the cause of the rest is unknown. The sample table holds about 1,800,000 clones, of which about 95% were seen once. 0.95% to 1.5% of the sample belongs to the ten largest clones. For the CD8 naive samples, CD45RO-negative cells were positively selected for CCR7, yielding a CD45RA+CCR7+ population from which TemRA cells were excluded. Sequencing used naive CD8+ T cells sorted from blood. Read against the paper, the sample's cell subset or site label means: CD45RA+CCR7+. The receptor set was obtained from a man between 18 and 29 years old in good health.

This clone has only one observation. V gene TRBV10-2 combines with J gene TRBJ2-5, with D unresolved. Germline V gene lookup returns CDR1 WSHSY and CDR2 SAAADI. V was cut by 0 bases and J by 1 base, with 9 bases left in between. This CDR3 has 15 amino acids. Here the CDR3 reads CASSESSQLQETQYF. CDR3 sequence (DNA): TGCGCCAGCAGTGAGTCTAGTCAGCTCCAAGAGACCCAGTACTTC.

The chain links TRBV6-6 to TRBJ2-1; D is ambiguous. The CDR3 covers 13 residues. The germline gives CDR1 MNHNY, CDR2 SVGAGI (reference sequence). Trimming shortened V by 10 bases and J by 2 bases, and 12 bases separated the two germline ends. In DNA form, the CDR3 reads TGTGCCATCCGTATTGGGGCCTACAATGAGCAGTTCTTC. It encodes CAIRIGAYNEQFF.

As for this clone: Other DNA sequences in this specimen translate into the identical CDR3. V gene TRBV28 combines with J gene TRBJ1-1; D is unresolved. V gave up 5 bases and J gave up 0 bases, with 4 bases separating them. The CDR3 sequence is 12 residues long. CDR1 and CDR2 from the germline V gene are MDHEN and SYDVKM. The CDR3 loop is CASSPMNTEAFF. CDR3 coding DNA: TGTGCCAGCAGTCCCATGAACACTGAAGCTTTCTTT.

The chain joins TRBV27 to TRBJ2-7; D may be TRBD2 (5 bases). This CDR3 contains 14 residues. The V end was cut by 11 bases, the J end by 2 bases, with 19 bases between. The germline CDR1 and CDR2 sequences are MNHEY and SMNVEV (reference sequence). CDR3 protein: CASWAGTFTYEQYF. Here the CDR3 DNA reads TGTGCCTCCTGGGCGGGTACTTTTACCTACGAGCAGTACTTC.

The chain recombines TRBV27 with TRBJ2-1; 8 nucleotides line up with TRBD1. The CDR3 sequence is 14 residues long. CDR1 and CDR2 from the germline V gene are MNHEY and SMNVEV (reference sequence). Trimming removed 2 bases from V and 8 bases from J; junction bases left unmatched: 5. The CDR3 loop reads CASSLLDREDEQFF. The CDR3 bases are TGTGCCAGCAGTTTACTGGACAGGGAGGATGAGCAGTTCTTC.

This sequence joins TRBV11-2 and TRBJ1-1; the match to TRBD1 covers 8 bases. The CDR3 has 15 residues. V was pared by 5 bases and J by 0 bases, with 5 bases of the junction left unmatched. Germline CDR1 and CDR2: SGHAT and FQNNGV. CDR3 bases: TGTGCCAGCAGCCAGGGGGCAGGGATGAACACTGAAGCTTTCTTT. Translation gives CASSQGAGMNTEAFF.

V is TRBV7-9 and J is TRBJ1-3; no reliable D call. Trimming left V 4 bases short and J 0 bases short, with 10 bases between. The CDR3 extends over 15 amino acids. In germline, CDR1 is SEHNR, CDR2 FQNEAQ (reference sequence). The CDR3 coding sequence is TGTGCCAGCAGCTCACCTGGTGGCTCTGGAAACACCATATATTTT. Protein product: CASSSPGGSGNTIYF.

As DNA, the CDR3 is TGTGCCAGCAGAGTCCTTTGTTCTGGTCGAGGGACCAAAGAGACCCAGTACTTC. Protein product: CASRVLCSGRGTKETQYF. The rearrangement joins TRBV6-4 to TRBJ2-5, with D perhaps given as TRBD1 or TRBD2 (5 bases each). V was shortened by 6 bases and J by 3 bases, with 26 bases between the two germline ends. CDR3 length: 18 amino acids. Germline-derived CDR1 and CDR2 are MRHNA and SNTAGT.

This clone was seen a single time. This sequence joins TRBV5-4 and TRBJ2-3; D is ambiguous. Deletions cut 3 bases from V and 2 bases from J, with 19 bases between. Germline CDR1 SGHNT, CDR2 YYREEE (reference sequence). CDR3 length: 17 amino acids. CDR3 DNA: TGTGCCAGCAGCTCCCCCAGTGAAGGCAGAGACACAGATACGCAGTATTTT. As protein: CASSSPSEGRDTDTQYF.

This chain uses TRBV4-1 with TRBJ1-5, with 7 bases lining up with TRBD1. The CDR3 loop spans 18 amino acids. J was trimmed by 2 bases and V by 4 bases; bases with no gene match: 14. Germline assignment: CDR1 MGHRA and CDR2 YSYEKL. The CDR3 DNA sequence: TGCGCCAGCAGCCTTTTCAGGGACAGATTAAATCGCAATCAGCCCCAGCATTTT. It codes for CASSLFRDRLNRNQPQHF.

CDR3 region: CASSPGTSIYGYTF. DNA for the CDR3: TGTGCCAGCAGCCCCGGGACTAGCATCTATGGCTACACCTTC. V usage is TRBV5-6 and J usage is TRBJ1-2; TRBD1 is a possible D gene (5 bases). CDR1 is SGHDT and CDR2 is YYEEEE in the germline V gene. The CDR3 length is 14 residues. Trimming left V 4 bases short and J 4 bases short, with 14 bases between.

This chain links TRBV30 with TRBJ1-4; D is perhaps TRBD1 (5 bases). The CDR3 consists of 14 residues. Germline assignment: CDR1 GTSNPN and CDR2 SVGIG (reference sequence). Deletions cut 1 base from V and 8 bases from J, with 14 bases between. CDR3 nucleotide sequence: TGTGCCTGGAGTGCGGGACTGACGAACGAAAAACTGTTTTTT. It translates to CAWSAGLTNEKLFF.

The J gene is TRBJ2-1, the V gene TRBV30; 8 bases line up with TRBD1. Germline V gives CDR1 GTSNPN, CDR2 SVGIG (reference sequence). Trimming cost V 8 bases and J 3 bases; bases outside gene matches: 6. This CDR3 has 13 amino acids. For the CDR3, the DNA is TGTGCCGGACAGGGTGTCGGCTACAATGAGCAGTTCTTC. Its translation is CAGQGVGYNEQFF.

As to this clone: The same CDR3 arises from other DNA sequences in this sample as well. V and J are TRBV7-2 and TRBJ1-1; the D gene is possibly TRBD1 (5 bases). Germline assignment: CDR1 SGHTA and CDR2 FQGNSA. The CDR3 sequence is 13 residues long. With 2 bases removed from V and 2 bases from J, the gap between germline ends came to 6 bases. The CDR3 sequence is CASSLQGNTEAFF. In DNA form, the CDR3 reads TGTGCCAGCAGCTTACAGGGAAACACTGAAGCTTTCTTT.

V gene TRBV2 combines with J gene TRBJ2-2; D tentatively fits TRBD1 or TRBD2 (5 bases each). The CDR3 sequence is 16 residues long. Germline V gives CDR1 SNHLY, CDR2 FYNNEI. V was shortened by 1 base and J by 6 bases, with 15 bases between the two germline ends. The DNA for the CDR3 is TGTGCCAGCAGTGAAGGTATCGGGACGCTGGCCGGGGAGCTGTTTTTT. This codes for CASSEGIGTLAGELFF.

This chain connects TRBV4-1 to TRBJ1-2; D call uncertain. CDR3 length: 16 amino acids. Germline V gene data show CDR1 as MGHRA and CDR2 as YSYEKL. Deletions cut 1 base from V and 7 bases from J, with 19 bases between. This CDR3 reads CASSQAPGYLAGGYTF. CDR3 nucleotides: TGCGCCAGCAGCCAAGCCCCGGGATACTTGGCGGGTGGCTACACCTTC.

The count of this clone is one. This chain joins TRBV5-1 and TRBJ2-2; D call uncertain. V lost 4 bases and J 1 base, leaving 11 bases between the germline ends. The germline gives CDR1 SGHRS, CDR2 YFSETQ. CDR3 length: 15 residues. CDR3 nucleotide sequence: TGCGCCAGCAGCCAGGACCACCTGAACACCGGGGAGCTGTTTTTT. It yields the protein CASSQDHLNTGELFF.

Details on this clone: A much larger clone lies a single base off, so this may be a read error. The CDR3: CASSVYTGELFF. The DNA of the CDR3 is TGTGCCAGCAGCGTATACACCGGGGAGCTGTTTTTT. The chain recombines TRBV9 with TRBJ2-2; D unclear. The CDR3 is 12 amino acids. The V and J ends lost 1 base and 3 bases respectively, with 1 base between them. In germline, CDR1 is SGDLS, CDR2 YYNGEE.

The chain combines TRBV6-6 with TRBJ2-7; TRBD1 matches at 8 bases. Germline values: CDR1 MNHNY, CDR2 SVGAGI (reference sequence). The length of the CDR3 is 16 residues. The V segment lost 2 bases and the J segment 1 base; nucleotides outside the gene matches: 7. The CDR3 sequence: CASSYPRGLISYEQYF. CDR3 coding DNA: TGTGCCAGCAGTTACCCCAGGGGGCTGATTTCCTACGAGCAGTACTTC.

The rearrangement joins TRBV6-5 to TRBJ2-7, with D unresolved. Trimming left V 0 bases short and J 0 bases short, with 12 bases between. The V gene's germline CDR1 is MNHEY and CDR2 SVGAGI. The length of the CDR3 is 16 residues. CDR3 in amino acids: CASSYSRTDNSYEQYF. In DNA form, the CDR3 reads TGTGCCAGCAGTTACTCTCGCACAGATAACTCCTACGAGCAGTACTTC.

J is TRBJ2-2 and V is TRBV9; the match to TRBD2 covers 9 bases. The germline gives CDR1 SGDLS, CDR2 YYNGEE. V gave up 3 bases and J gave up 1 base; unmatched junction bases: 7. This CDR3 has 17 amino acids. The CDR3 region has the DNA TGTGCCAGCAGCGAGGGGGGACTAGCCGAGAACACCGGGGAGCTGTTTTTT. Amino acids: CASSEGGLAENTGELFF.